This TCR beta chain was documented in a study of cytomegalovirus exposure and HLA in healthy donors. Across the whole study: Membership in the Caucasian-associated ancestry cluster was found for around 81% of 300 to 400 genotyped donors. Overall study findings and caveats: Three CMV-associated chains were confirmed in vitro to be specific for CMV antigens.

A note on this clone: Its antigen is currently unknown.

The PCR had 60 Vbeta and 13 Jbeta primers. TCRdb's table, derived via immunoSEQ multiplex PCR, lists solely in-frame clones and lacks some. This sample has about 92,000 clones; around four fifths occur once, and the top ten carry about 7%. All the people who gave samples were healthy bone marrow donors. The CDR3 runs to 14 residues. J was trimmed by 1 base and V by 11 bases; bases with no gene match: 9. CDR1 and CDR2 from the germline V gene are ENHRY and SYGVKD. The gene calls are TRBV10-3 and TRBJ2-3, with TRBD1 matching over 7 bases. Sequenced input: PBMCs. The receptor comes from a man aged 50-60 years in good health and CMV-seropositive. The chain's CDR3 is CASSSGGGTDTQYF. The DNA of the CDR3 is TGTGCCTCCTCCTCAGGGGGTGGCACAGATACGCAGTATTTT.